The 27 T cell receptor beta chains below all came from one sample that was sequenced in a study of identical twins. TCRdb recomputed calls from the 5' RACE reads with MiXCR, one row per CDR3 protein. The data show 1.5 million to 2 million distinct CDR3 sequences, under 35% seen once. Sequenced material: cord blood. The receptors originated from a newborn girl in good health.

The table lists this clonotype with a few counts. The chain couples TRBV29-1 to TRBJ1-1; maybe TRBD1 (6 bases). Trimming removed 3 bases at V and 0 bases at J, with 11 bases between. Germline assignment: CDR1 SQVTM and CDR2 ANQGSEA. The CDR3 runs 14 residues. The chain's CDR3 is CSVDRGQLNTEAFF. The CDR3 DNA sequence: TGCAGCGTTGACCGGGGGCAGCTGAACACTGAAGCTTTCTTT.

The chain links TRBV12-3 or TRBV12-4 to TRBJ1-2; TRBD1 matches 9 bases. The CDR3 is 13 amino acids. The V segment lost 3 bases and the J segment 7 bases; nucleotides outside the gene matches: 3. The CDR3 spells CASSLRTGAGYTF. The CDR3 DNA follows: TGTGCCAGCAGTTTGCGGACAGGGGCTGGCTACACCTTC.

This clonotype appeared a few times. This chain connects TRBV5-6 to TRBJ2-2; 8 nucleotides match TRBD2. Germline V gene data show CDR1 as SGHDT and CDR2 as YYEEEE. The V gene end was trimmed by 4 bases and the J gene end by 5 bases; junction bases not matched to a gene: 7. CDR3 size: 15 residues. The CDR3 region is CASSHPIAGTGELFF. Here the CDR3 DNA reads TGTGCCAGCAGCCACCCTATAGCGGGGACCGGGGAGCTGTTTTTT.

This clonotype has a handful of counts. The gene calls are TRBV2 and TRBJ1-1, with D tentatively TRBD1 (6 bases). Trimming took 5 bases from V and 2 from J, leaving 12 bases between them. Per the germline V gene, CDR1 is SNHLY and CDR2 is FYNNEI. The CDR3 is 14 amino acids. DNA of the CDR3: TGTGCCAGCAGTTCTTTCAGGGGAAACACTGAAGCTTTCTTT. Its translation: CASSSFRGNTEAFF.

This clonotype was seen many times. The DNA of the CDR3 is TGTGCCAGCAGCTTTGGCCTAGCGGGAAACCAAGAGACCCAGTACTTC. Amino acids: CASSFGLAGNQETQYF. The chain links TRBV7-2 to TRBJ2-5; 9 positions agree with TRBD2. The ends lost 3 bases at V and 0 bases at J; junction bases unmatched: 5. This CDR3 has 16 amino acids. Germline V gives CDR1 SGHTA, CDR2 FQGNSA. Full variable domain (rest looked up from reference TRBV7-2 and TRBJ2-5): GAGVSQSPSNKVTEKGKDVELRCDPISGHTALYWYRQSLGQGLEFLIYFQGNSAPDKSGLPSDRFSAERTGGSVSTLTIQRTQQEDSAVYLCASSFGLAGNQETQYFGPGTRLLVL.

The chain combines TRBV29-1 with TRBJ2-4, with 12 bases identical to TRBD1. Gene TRBJ2-7 matches the end of the DNA better, so the J call may be wrong. Germline CDR1 and CDR2: SQVTM and ANQGSEA. CDR3 length: 13 amino acids. The CDR3 loop is CSVRGTGGGEQYF. The CDR3 DNA is TGCAGCGTTAGAGGGACAGGGGGCGGCGAGCAGTACTTC.

This chain joins TRBV7-2 and TRBJ2-3; 10 nucleotides line up with TRBD2. Germline V gives CDR1 SGHTA, CDR2 FQGNSA. Unmatched junction bases numbered 9, after V lost 6 bases and J lost 3 bases. CDR3 length equals 16 residues. The CDR3 DNA follows: TGTGCCAGCAGGGAATGGACTAGCGGATATACAGATACGCAGTATTTT. Translated: CASREWTSGYTDTQYF. The full variable domain, completed using reference TRBV7-2 and TRBJ2-3, is GAGVSQSPSNKVTEKGKDVELRCDPISGHTALYWYRQSLGQGLEFLIYFQGNSAPDKSGLPSDRFSAERTGGSVSTLTIQRTQQEDSAVYLCASREWTSGYTDTQYFGPGTRLTVL.

The chain carries TRBV20-1 and TRBJ2-3, with D possibly being TRBD2 (5 bases). Trimming cost V 5 bases and J 2 bases, with 14 bases left between them. The CDR3 extends over 14 amino acids. Germline CDR1 DFQATT, CDR2 SNEGSKA (reference sequence). In nucleotides, the CDR3 is TGCAGTGCTCGGGAATGGCGGGCCACAGATACGCAGTATTTT. Translating it yields CSAREWRATDTQYF.

This clonotype has a handful of counts. This chain links TRBV24-1 with TRBJ2-2; D possibly uses TRBD1 or TRBD2 (5 bases each). Germline CDR1 and CDR2: KGHDR and SFDVKD. V shed 2 bases and J shed 1 base, with 13 bases lying between them. This CDR3 region has 17 residues. The CDR3 here is CATSDSAGTENTGELFF. The CDR3 DNA sequence: TGTGCCACCAGTGATTCTGCCGGGACGGAGAACACCGGGGAGCTGTTTTTT.

This clonotype showed up just a few times. This chain uses TRBV20-1 with TRBJ2-3, with D possibly being TRBD1 or TRBD2 (5 bases each). CDR3 length: 13 residues. Looked up from germline, CDR1 is DFQATT and CDR2 is SNEGSKA (reference sequence). V shed 1 base and J shed 4 bases, with 9 bases lying between them. CDR3 sequence (DNA): TGCAGTGCTAGAGGGGGGAACGCAGATACGCAGTATTTT. It codes for CSARGGNADTQYF.

There are a few counts of this clonotype. V usage is TRBV25-1 and J usage is TRBJ2-1, with 14 bases identical to TRBD2. Germline lookup yields CDR1 MGHDK and CDR2 SYGVNS. Trimming at V came to 2 bases and at J to 0 bases, leaving 18 bases not matched to a gene. CDR3 length: 23 residues. CDR3 sequence reads: CASSERVQGLAGGPLISYNEQFF. In nucleotides, the CDR3 is TGTGCCAGCAGTGAAAGGGTTCAAGGACTAGCGGGAGGCCCATTGATCTCCTACAATGAGCAGTTCTTC.

This chain links TRBV4-1 with TRBJ1-5, with 9 nucleotides matching TRBD1. V trimming: 5 bases; J trimming: 2 bases; junction bases outside the gene matches: 10. From germline, CDR1 is MGHRA and CDR2 YSYEKL. CDR3 length equals 17 residues. The DNA for the CDR3 is TGCGCCAGCAGCTTTGGACAGGGGAGGCTTGGCAATCAGCCCCAGCATTTT. Translated, it gives CASSFGQGRLGNQPQHF.

This clonotype was seen only a few times. The chain combines TRBV6-1 with TRBJ1-2; D gene unclear. The CDR3 consists of 8 residues. Trimming pared 7 bases from V and 9 bases from J, leaving 3 bases between. CDR1 and CDR2 from the germline V gene are MNHNS and SASEGT. The CDR3 region is CASISYTF. The CDR3 DNA follows: TGTGCCAGCATAAGCTACACCTTC.

This clonotype was picked up a small number of times. The rearrangement uses TRBV20-1 and TRBJ1-2; the D gene is possibly TRBD1 (5 bases). The CDR3 consists of 14 residues. Deletions cut 1 base from V and 4 bases from J, with 13 bases between. Per germline, CDR1 DFQATT and CDR2 SNEGSKA (reference sequence). CDR3 nucleotide sequence: TGCAGTGCTAGAGCCCCCGCGGGGGGCTATGGCTACACCTTC. As protein: CSARAPAGGYGYTF.

V gene TRBV27 combines with J gene TRBJ2-4; the D gene is possibly TRBD1 (6 bases). The CDR3 runs 13 residues. Germline V gives CDR1 MNHEY, CDR2 SMNVEV (reference sequence). V lost 6 bases, J lost 13 bases, and 19 bases lay in between. CDR3 region: CASSRTVGYGQYF. CDR3 bases: TGTGCCAGCAGCCGGACAGTAGGATACGGGCAGTACTTC.

There are many counts of this clonotype. V and J are TRBV10-3 and TRBJ2-3; D is ambiguous. Germline V gene lookup returns CDR1 ENHRY and CDR2 SYGVKD. The CDR3 has 14 amino acids. Trimming stripped 10 bases from V and 1 base from J, with 15 bases between. The CDR3: CATETLYCTDTQYF. The DNA for the CDR3 is TGTGCCACCGAGACTCTCTATTGCACAGATACGCAGTATTTT.

This clonotype has only a few counts. This sequence joins TRBV6-1 and TRBJ1-2, with a tentative D call TRBD1 (6 bases). CDR1 MNHNS and CDR2 SASEGT come from the germline V gene. This CDR3 contains 18 residues. V was shortened by 4 bases and J by 1 base, with 22 bases between the two germline ends. CDR3 protein: CASSGIGQSTLFNYGYTF. The CDR3 DNA reads as TGTGCCAGCAGTGGTATAGGACAGTCGACCCTTTTTAACTATGGCTACACCTTC.

V usage is TRBV29-1 and J usage is TRBJ2-7; 13 bases map to TRBD2. Germline CDR1 and CDR2: SQVTM and ANQGSEA. J lost 2 bases, V lost 4 bases, and 5 bases had no gene match. The CDR3 length is 15 residues. This CDR3 reads CSVGPGTSGTYEQYF. In DNA, the CDR3 is TGCAGCGTTGGTCCCGGGACTAGCGGGACCTACGAGCAGTACTTC.

This clonotype was seen a handful of times. This chain uses TRBV2 with TRBJ1-2; no clear D gene. Germline V lookup: CDR1 SNHLY, CDR2 FYNNEI. The ends were cut back, 2 bases at V and 7 bases at J, with 8 bases in the middle. The CDR3 extends over 12 amino acids. The CDR3 sequence: CASSETRGGYTF. The CDR3 DNA reads as TGTGCCAGCAGTGAAACGCGGGGTGGCTACACCTTC.

Note on this clonotype: The junction departs from germline at one end; a sequencing error may be responsible. The chain recombines TRBV27 with TRBJ1-5; D gene uncertain. Germline loops: CDR1 MNHEY, CDR2 SMNVEV (reference sequence). The CDR3 extends over 15 amino acids. CDR3: CASRLYGKSNQPQHF. In DNA form, the CDR3 reads TGTGCCAGCAGATTATACGGGAAAAGCAATCAGCCCCAGCATTTT.

This clonotype was seen repeatedly, ten times or more. The V call is TRBV28, the J call TRBJ1-2, with 8 positions matching TRBD1. Germline values: CDR1 MDHEN, CDR2 SYDVKM. The junction had 9 bases not matched to a gene; V was cut back by 7 bases and J by 8 bases. The CDR3 runs to 13 residues. The CDR3 protein is CASTSRGLWGYTF. As DNA, the CDR3 is TGTGCCAGCACCTCCAGGGGGCTATGGGGCTACACCTTC.

The chain recombines TRBV6-5 with TRBJ1-6; D uncertain. Germline CDR1 and CDR2: MNHEY and SVGAGI. The CDR3 contains 14 residues. Trimming took off 2 bases at V and 8 bases at J, with 10 bases between the two ends. DNA for the CDR3: TGTGCCAGCAGTTACCGCGGACGCGATTCACCCCTCCACTTT. This codes for CASSYRGRDSPLHF.

The chain recombines TRBV7-2 with TRBJ2-5; TRBD2 aligns across 10 bases. The CDR3 covers 19 residues. Unmatched junction bases numbered 22, after V lost 1 base and J lost 11 bases. CDR1 and CDR2 from the germline V gene are SGHTA and FQGNSA. The DNA for the CDR3 is TGTGCCAGCAGCTTAGTGGCAGGGACTAGCGTAAGCTCCTACAATGAGCAGTACTTC. Its translation is CASSLVAGTSVSSYNEQYF.

The chain uses TRBV24-1 and TRBJ2-1; D not resolved. This CDR3 contains 15 residues. Trimming left V 4 bases short and J 6 bases short, with 15 bases between. Germline V gene lookup returns CDR1 KGHDR and CDR2 SFDVKD. Here the CDR3 reads CATSETGPLFNEQFF. CDR3 nucleotide sequence: TGTGCCACCAGTGAAACCGGGCCCTTGTTCAATGAGCAGTTCTTC.

As concerns this clonotype: This may be a read error, as it is one base from a much larger clone. The chain uses TRBV4-2 and TRBJ2-7; possible D gene TRBD2, 6 bases. Germline V gene data show CDR1 as LGHNA and CDR2 as YNFKEQ. This CDR3 contains 13 residues. The CDR3 nucleotides are TGTGCCCGCAGCTTGGGACTTCGTGGCGAGCAGTACTTC. Protein: CARSLGLRGEQYF.

The V gene is TRBV20-1, the J gene TRBJ1-5; D is unresolved. V lost 7 bases to trimming and J lost 2 bases, with 12 bases between them. This CDR3 is 13 amino acids long. CDR1 DFQATT and CDR2 SNEGSKA come from the germline V gene (reference sequence). The CDR3 DNA reads as TGCAGTGTAGGCCCGAGGGGCAATCAGCCCCAGCATTTT. It encodes CSVGPRGNQPQHF.

This clonotype has only a few counts. The V gene is TRBV13, the J gene TRBJ2-3; the D is unclear. The CDR3 totals 11 residues. Trimming left V 5 bases short and J 9 bases short, with 9 bases between. Germline values: CDR1 PRHDT, CDR2 FYEKMQ (reference sequence). In DNA form, the CDR3 reads TGTGCCAGCAGCCCCCGAGCAACGCAGTATTTT. This encodes CASSPRATQYF.